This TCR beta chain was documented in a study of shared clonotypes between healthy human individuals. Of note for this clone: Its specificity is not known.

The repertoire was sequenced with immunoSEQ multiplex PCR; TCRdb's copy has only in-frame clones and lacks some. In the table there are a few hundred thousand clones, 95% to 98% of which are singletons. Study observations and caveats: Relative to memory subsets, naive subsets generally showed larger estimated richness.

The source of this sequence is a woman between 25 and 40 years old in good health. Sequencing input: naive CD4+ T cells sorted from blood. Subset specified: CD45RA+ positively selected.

The CDR3 sequence is CSVEGTVVGGYTF. The CDR3 DNA reads TGCAGCGTTGAAGGGACAGTAGTAGGTGGCTACACCTTC. The V call is TRBV29-1, the J call TRBJ1-2, with D maybe TRBD1 (6 bases). CDR1 and CDR2 (germline): SQVTM, ANQGSEA. CDR3 length: 13 amino acids. The germline V and J ends were trimmed by 1 base and 7 bases, with 13 bases remaining between them.